The rows below give T cell receptor beta chains drawn from one sample of a study of blood T cell repertoires in COVID-19. Clones were read by immunoSEQ multiplex PCR, and TCRdb kept only the in-frame ones, dropping some. The table includes hundreds of thousands of clones, roughly 90% detected once. Sequencing was done on a sample of peripheral blood. The receptors shown here come from a woman aged 25 to 39 with acute or convalescent COVID-19. Both conserved end residues are part of each CDR3. A D gene is named only where the DNA matches it firmly. Not every row has a clone size; where given, it reads once, few, many or a size class.

V gene,D gene,J gene,clone size,CDR3 protein,CDR3 DNA
TRBV10-1,TRBD1,TRBJ1-1,-,CASRDWTGDRFLNTEAFF,TGCGCCAGCAGAGACTGGACAGGGGATCGGTTTTTGAACACTGAAGCTTTCTTT
TRBV10-3,-,TRBJ1-1,once,CAISESRNTEAFF,TGTGCCATCAGTGAGTCGAGGAACACTGAAGCTTTCTTT
TRBV5-1,-,TRBJ1-5,-,CASSLRGFEPQHF,TGCGCCAGCAGCCTCAGGGGTTTCGAGCCCCAGCATTTT
TRBV14,TRBD1,TRBJ2-7,-,CASSQAGGQGYEQYF,TGTGCCAGCAGCCAAGCTGGCGGACAGGGCTACGAGCAGTACTTC
TRBV4-1,TRBD1,TRBJ1-2,few,CASSLIPWNRGYGYTF,TGCGCCAGCAGCCTAATTCCTTGGAACAGGGGGTATGGCTACACCTTC
TRBV9,TRBD1,TRBJ1-1,-,CASSPQGLVTEAFF,TGTGCCAGCAGCCCACAGGGGTTGGTCACTGAAGCTTTCTTT
TRBV7-7,-,TRBJ2-3,-,CASSDGQGGTDTQYF,TGTGCCAGCAGCGATGGACAAGGGGGCACAGATACGCAGTATTTT
TRBV5-1,TRBD2,TRBJ2-7,-,CASSLGGLAPYEQYF,TGCGCCAGCAGCTTGGGGGGACTAGCGCCCTACGAGCAGTACTTC
TRBV30,-,TRBJ2-1,few,CAWSTTGEEQFF,TGTGCCTGGAGCACTACGGGAGAGGAGCAGTTCTTC
TRBV10-1,TRBD2,TRBJ2-1,-,CASSRTSGRGNEQFF,TGCGCCAGCAGTCGGACTAGCGGGAGGGGCAATGAGCAGTTCTTC
TRBV3-1/TRBV3-2,-,TRBJ1-5,-,CASSQDPSNQPQHF,TGTGCCAGCAGCCAAGACCCTTCCAATCAGCCCCAGCATTTT
TRBV30,-,TRBJ2-5,-,CAWSVKGGETQYF,TGTGCCTGGAGTGTCAAGGGGGGGGAGACCCAGTACTTC
TRBV29-1,-,TRBJ1-2,-,CSVDRQGGGYTF,TGCAGCGTTGATCGGCAGGGAGGCGGCTACACCTTC
TRBV6-5,TRBD1,TRBJ2-1,-,CASSFRQGGEQFF,TGTGCCAGCAGTTTCCGACAGGGTGGTGAGCAGTTCTTC
TRBV27,TRBD1,TRBJ1-2,-,CASSLRQGASYGYTF,TGTGCCAGCAGTTTACGGCAGGGGGCTTCCTATGGCTACACCTTC
TRBV15,-,TRBJ2-4,-,CATSESAGNIQYF,TGTGCCACCAGTGAATCAGCGGGAAACATTCAGTACTTC
TRBV19,-,TRBJ1-2,once,CATITALGYTF,TGTGCCACTATAACCGCTCTTGGCTACACCTTC
TRBV7-9,TRBD1,TRBJ2-7,-,CASSGRDRGPYEQYF,TGTGCCAGCAGCGGCCGGGACAGGGGACCCTACGAGCAGTACTTC
TRBV7-9,-,TRBJ1-1,-,CASSSQGQPNTEAFF,TGTGCCAGCAGCTCCCAAGGACAGCCAAACACTGAAGCTTTCTTT
TRBV4-3,TRBD2,TRBJ2-3,-,CASSRSVFLAGVEDTQYF,TGCGCCAGCAGCCGCTCTGTATTTCTAGCGGGAGTTGAAGATACGCAGTATTTT
TRBV12-3/TRBV12-4,-,TRBJ1-6,-,CASTPSRSSPLHF,TGTGCCAGCACGCCCTCGCGGAGTTCACCCCTCCACTTT
TRBV7-2,TRBD2,TRBJ2-5,-,CASSLSIGGGKTQYF,TGTGCCAGCAGCTTAAGTATCGGGGGAGGGAAGACCCAGTACTTC
TRBV24-1,-,TRBJ2-2,-,CATSDPDSYTGELFF,TGTGCCACCAGTGACCCGGACAGCTACACCGGGGAGCTGTTTTTT
TRBV7-2,-,TRBJ2-3,-,CASSLGQDDTDTQYF,TGTGCCAGCAGCTTAGGCCAGGATGACACAGATACGCAGTATTTT
TRBV7-2,-,TRBJ2-5,-,CASSLESRETQYF,TGTGCCAGCAGCTTAGAATCCCGGGAGACCCAGTACTTC
TRBV6-5,TRBD2,TRBJ2-3,-,CASSQTSSPVDTQYF,TGTGCCAGCAGCCAGACTAGCTCCCCGGTGGATACGCAGTATTTT
TRBV27,TRBD1,TRBJ2-3,-,CASSLGQGGTDTQYF,TGTGCCAGCAGTTTAGGACAGGGGGGCACAGATACGCAGTATTTT
TRBV5-1,TRBD1,TRBJ2-7,-,CASSLTTGMTYEQYF,TGCGCCAGCAGCTTAACGACAGGGATGACCTACGAGCAGTACTTC
TRBV7-9,-,TRBJ2-5,-,CASSLERGGETQYF,TGTGCCAGCAGCCTCGAGCGAGGAGGAGAGACCCAGTACTTC
TRBV27,TRBD2,TRBJ2-1,-,CASSKAGGSLAGGLRNEQFF,TGTGCCAGCAGTAAGGCAGGGGGCTCCCTAGCGGGAGGACTTCGCAATGAGCAGTTCTTC
TRBV4-3,-,TRBJ2-5,-,CASSQVQEVETQYF,TGCGCCAGCAGCCAAGTTCAGGAGGTAGAGACCCAGTACTTC
TRBV30,-,TRBJ1-6,-,CAWMPSRVVEYHSPLHF,TGTGCCTGGATGCCGTCCAGGGTTGTTGAGTATCATTCACCCCTCCACTTT
TRBV3-1/TRBV3-2,-,TRBJ1-6,few,CASSPQGLKNSPLHF,TGTGCCAGCAGCCCTCAGGGGTTGAAGAATTCACCCCTCCACTTT
TRBV5-6,TRBD2,TRBJ2-1,-,CASSLASAGGPDEQFF,TGTGCCAGCAGCTTGGCCTCTGCGGGAGGGCCGGATGAGCAGTTCTTC
TRBV9,TRBD1,TRBJ1-2,-,CASSSDRGLGYTF,TGTGCCAGCAGCTCGGACAGGGGGCTAGGCTACACCTTC
TRBV6-1,-,TRBJ2-2,-,CASSEGRAYTGELFF,TGTGCCAGCAGTGAAGGTAGAGCATACACCGGGGAGCTGTTTTTT
TRBV7-2,-,TRBJ2-7,-,CASSLISLASYEQYF,TGTGCCAGCAGCTTAATTTCACTAGCTAGCTACGAGCAGTACTTC
TRBV12-3/TRBV12-4,TRBD2,TRBJ2-7,-,CASSLALAEPQYF,TGTGCCAGCAGTTTGGCCCTAGCGGAGCCGCAGTACTTC
TRBV27,-,TRBJ2-5,-,CASSLDQETQYF,TGTGCCAGCAGTCTCGACCAAGAGACCCAGTACTTC
TRBV25-1,-,TRBJ2-7,once,CASSDYGRNDEQYF,TGTGCCAGCAGTGATTACGGGAGAAACGACGAGCAGTACTTC
TRBV7-9,TRBD1,TRBJ2-1,-,CASSTRTGGAYNEQFF,TGTGCCAGCAGCACCCGGACAGGGGGCGCCTACAATGAGCAGTTCTTC
TRBV6-5,-,TRBJ1-4,-,CASSSQGSNEKLFF,TGTGCCAGCAGTTCTCAGGGGTCTAATGAAAAACTGTTTTTT
TRBV6-5,-,TRBJ1-5,-,CASSSDSYQPQHF,TGTGCCAGCAGTTCCGACAGTTATCAGCCCCAGCATTTT
TRBV5-1,TRBD1,TRBJ1-1,-,CASSQTGGLNTEAFF,TGCGCCAGCAGCCAGACAGGGGGCTTGAACACTGAAGCTTTCTTT
TRBV4-3,-,TRBJ1-4,-,CASSQEWGHGEKLFF,TGCGCCAGCAGCCAAGAGTGGGGGCATGGTGAAAAACTGTTTTTT
TRBV19,TRBD2,TRBJ2-2,-,CASSTRLAGGGINTGELFF,TGTGCCAGTAGTACTAGACTAGCGGGAGGTGGGATAAACACCGGGGAGCTGTTTTTT
TRBV6-1,TRBD2,TRBJ2-7,-,CASSAKQGGLAGSYEQYF,TGTGCCAGCAGTGCTAAGCAGGGGGGACTAGCGGGATCCTACGAGCAGTACTTC